Here is one TCR beta chain with its context. Study processing details: Reference gene primer amplification yielded estimated nucleated cell counts. The method was immunoSEQ multiplex PCR; TCRdb's version includes in-frame clones alone and lacks a portion of them. V, J and clone size are those of that table, while D and trimming were read from the DNA. The table records 99,000 or so clones, around 83% of them present only once. These data come from a study of blood T cell repertoires in COVID-19. As for the study in general: Samples of COVID-19 (acute and convalescent) were obtained from the United States, Italy and Spain. PBMCs, B-cell-depleted T cells, or T cells were the source of the cDNA or gDNA that made up the material.

Sequenced input: peripheral blood. The source of this sequence is a man aged 65-85 years with active or convalescent COVID-19.

The CDR3 spells CASSPRGQGAGTGELFF. DNA for the CDR3: TGTGCCAGCAGCCCTCGTGGACAGGGGGCCGGCACCGGGGAGCTGTTTTTT. The chain combines TRBV3-1 (or the pseudogene TRBV3-2) with TRBJ2-2; 11 nucleotides align to TRBD1. The trim removed 4 bases at V and 4 bases at J, leaving 8 bases unmatched. CDR1 is LGHDT, CDR2 YNNKEL, per germline (reference sequence). This CDR3 spans 17 amino acids.